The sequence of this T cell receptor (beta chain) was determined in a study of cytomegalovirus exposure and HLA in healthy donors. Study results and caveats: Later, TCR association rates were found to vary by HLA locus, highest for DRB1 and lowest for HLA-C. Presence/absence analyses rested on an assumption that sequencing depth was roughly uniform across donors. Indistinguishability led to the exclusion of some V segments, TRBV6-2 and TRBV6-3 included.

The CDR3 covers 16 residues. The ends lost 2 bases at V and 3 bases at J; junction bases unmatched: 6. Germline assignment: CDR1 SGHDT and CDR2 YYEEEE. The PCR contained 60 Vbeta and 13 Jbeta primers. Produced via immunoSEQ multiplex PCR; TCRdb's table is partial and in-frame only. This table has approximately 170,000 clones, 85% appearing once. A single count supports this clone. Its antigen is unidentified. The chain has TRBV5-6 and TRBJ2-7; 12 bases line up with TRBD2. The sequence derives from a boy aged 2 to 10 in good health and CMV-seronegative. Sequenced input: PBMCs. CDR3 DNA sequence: TGTGCCAGCAGCTTTACTAGCGGGGGGCCTGGCTACGAGCAGTACGTC. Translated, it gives CASSFTSGGPGYEQYV.